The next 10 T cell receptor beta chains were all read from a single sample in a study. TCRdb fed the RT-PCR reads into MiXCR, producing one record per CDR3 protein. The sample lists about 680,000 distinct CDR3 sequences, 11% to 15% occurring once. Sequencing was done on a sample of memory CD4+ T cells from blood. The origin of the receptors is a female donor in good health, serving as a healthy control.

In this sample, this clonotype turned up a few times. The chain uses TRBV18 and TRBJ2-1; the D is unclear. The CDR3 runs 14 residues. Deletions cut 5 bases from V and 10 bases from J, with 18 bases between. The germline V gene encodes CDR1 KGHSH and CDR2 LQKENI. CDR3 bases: TGTGCCAGCTCAACCGGGCCCCAAGACGTAGAGCAGTTCTTC. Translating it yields CASSTGPQDVEQFF.

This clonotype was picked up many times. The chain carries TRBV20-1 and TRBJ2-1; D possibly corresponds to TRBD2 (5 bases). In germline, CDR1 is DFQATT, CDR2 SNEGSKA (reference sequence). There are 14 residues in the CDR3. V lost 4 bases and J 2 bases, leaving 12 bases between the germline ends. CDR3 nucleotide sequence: TGCAGTGCTAAGCCCCGGGGTACCTACAATGAGCAGTTCTTC. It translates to CSAKPRGTYNEQFF.

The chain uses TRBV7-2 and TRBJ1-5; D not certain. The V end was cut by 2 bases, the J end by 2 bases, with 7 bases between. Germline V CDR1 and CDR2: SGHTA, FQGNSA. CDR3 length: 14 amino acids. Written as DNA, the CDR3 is TGTGCCAGCAGCTTAAGGTCAGGCAATCAGCCCCAGCATTTT. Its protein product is CASSLRSGNQPQHF.

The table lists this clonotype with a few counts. Here the CDR3 reads CASSRDRELPQHF. In DNA form, the CDR3 reads TGTGCCAGCAGTCGGGACAGGGAGTTGCCCCAGCATTTT. The chain couples TRBV6-2 or TRBV6-3 to TRBJ1-5, with 9 bases matching TRBD1. The germline V gene encodes CDR1 MNHEY and CDR2 SVGEGT. After removal of 5 bases from V and 9 bases from J, the junction contained 5 bases not matched to a gene. CDR3 length equals 13 residues.

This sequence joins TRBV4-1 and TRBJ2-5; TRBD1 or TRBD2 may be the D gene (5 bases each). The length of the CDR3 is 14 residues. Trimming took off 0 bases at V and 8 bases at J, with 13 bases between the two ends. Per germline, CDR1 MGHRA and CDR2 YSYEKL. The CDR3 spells CASSQEGTGGTQYF. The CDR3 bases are TGCGCCAGCAGCCAAGAGGGGACCGGAGGCACCCAGTACTTC.

CDR3 DNA: TGCAGTGCTAGGCCGGGAGGGACAGCCGTTACTGAAGCTTTCTTT. Translated: CSARPGGTAVTEAFF. This chain uses TRBV20-1 with TRBJ1-1, with 7 positions matching TRBD1. This CDR3 is built from 15 residues. CDR1 is DFQATT, CDR2 SNEGSKA, per germline (reference sequence). Trimming removed 3 bases from V and 5 bases from J; junction bases left unmatched: 12.

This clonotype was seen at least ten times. Here the CDR3 DNA reads TGCGCCAGCAGTGAGTCGGACAGGGCCAGCTCCTACAATGAGCAGTTCTTC. Translation gives CASSESDRASSYNEQFF. This sequence joins TRBV10-2 and TRBJ2-1; 8 positions match TRBD1. J was trimmed by 0 bases and V by 0 bases; bases with no gene match: 4. CDR1 and CDR2 from the germline V gene are WSHSY and SAAADI. The CDR3 covers 17 residues.

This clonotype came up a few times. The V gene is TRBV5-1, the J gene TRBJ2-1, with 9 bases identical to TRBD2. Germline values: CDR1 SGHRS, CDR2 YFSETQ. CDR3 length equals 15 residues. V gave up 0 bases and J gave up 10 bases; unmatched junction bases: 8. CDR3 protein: CASSLDVAGAGEQFF. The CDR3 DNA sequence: TGCGCCAGCAGCTTGGACGTAGCGGGAGCCGGGGAGCAGTTCTTC.

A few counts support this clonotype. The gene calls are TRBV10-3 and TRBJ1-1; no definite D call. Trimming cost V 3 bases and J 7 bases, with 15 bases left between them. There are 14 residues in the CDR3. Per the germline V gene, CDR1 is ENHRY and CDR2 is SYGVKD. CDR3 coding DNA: TGTGCCATCAGTGATAATTATGGAGGAGGTGAAGCTTTCTTT. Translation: CAISDNYGGGEAFF.

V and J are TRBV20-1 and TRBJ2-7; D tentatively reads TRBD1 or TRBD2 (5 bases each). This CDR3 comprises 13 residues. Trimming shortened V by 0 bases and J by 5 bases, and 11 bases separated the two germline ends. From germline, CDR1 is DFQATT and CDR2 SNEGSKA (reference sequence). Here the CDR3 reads CSARDGAHHEQYF. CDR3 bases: TGCAGTGCTAGAGACGGGGCCCACCACGAGCAGTACTTC.